The 10 T cell receptor beta chains below all came from one sample that was sequenced in a study of T cells in Graves' hyperthyroidism and ophthalmopathy (dated by TCRdb to the late 2010s). Libraries were constructed by multiplex PCR. This sample was sequenced with an Illumina HiSeq 2000. Amplification of TCR beta CDR3 regions was carried out from RNA transcripts. A first-round RT-PCR of the TCR CDR3 used the HTBI primer set with the Qiagen OneStep RT-PCR kit. TCRdb ran its own pipeline on the public reads, namely fastp trimming at Q25 and MiXCR clone calling, and kept in-frame beta chains. Each entry merges the rows of one CDR3 protein and shows their most common DNA and genes. The sample contains roughly 250,000 distinct CDR3 sequences, 22% of them found a single time. Jointly, the top ten make up roughly 60% of the sample. Source material: blood. The receptors here all came from a man aged 25 to 45 with Graves' ophthalmopathy.

Many counts were recorded for this clonotype. The chain recombines TRBV20-1 with TRBJ2-1, with unresolved D. Germline values: CDR1 DFQATT, CDR2 SNEGSKA (reference sequence). Trimming took off 3 bases at V and 3 bases at J, with 12 bases between the two ends. The CDR3 loop spans 14 amino acids. CDR3 region: CSASSGLDYNEQFF. For the CDR3, the DNA is TGCAGTGCTAGTTCCGGCCTGGACTACAATGAGCAGTTCTTC.

This clonotype was observed many times. The V call is TRBV20-1, the J call TRBJ1-5; 9 nucleotides line up with TRBD1. The CDR3 contains 13 residues. The ends lost 8 bases at V and 7 bases at J; junction bases unmatched: 9. Germline values: CDR1 DFQATT, CDR2 SNEGSKA (reference sequence). The CDR3 protein is CSSTGGRGQPQHF. The CDR3 coding sequence is TGCAGTTCAACAGGGGGCCGGGGACAGCCCCAGCATTTT.

The sample holds many counts of this clonotype. J is TRBJ2-1 and V is TRBV2, with 9 bases fitting TRBD2. V lost 7 bases to trimming and J lost 8 bases; unmatched junction nucleotides: 18. This CDR3 is built from 17 residues. Per the germline V gene, CDR1 is SNHLY and CDR2 is FYNNEI. CDR3 residues: CASTIQREASGLDEQFF. For the CDR3, the DNA is TGTGCCAGCACTATCCAGCGGGAGGCCTCGGGTCTGGATGAGCAGTTCTTC.

This clonotype was observed at least ten times. DNA for the CDR3: TGTGCCAGCAGCTTAGGGGACACCCGTCCCTACGAGCAGTACTTC. It yields the protein CASSLGDTRPYEQYF. The V call is TRBV11-2, the J call TRBJ2-7, with D maybe TRBD1 (6 bases). Trimming shortened V by 1 base and J by 2 bases, and 12 bases separated the two germline ends. Germline V CDR1 and CDR2: SGHAT, FQNNGV. The CDR3 extends over 15 amino acids. Full variable domain (missing parts from reference TRBV11-2 and TRBJ2-7): EAGVAQSPRYKIIEKRQSVAFWCNPISGHATLYWYQQILGQGPKLLIQFQNNGVVDDSQLPKDRFSAERLKGVDSTLKIQPAKLEDSAVYLCASSLGDTRPYEQYFGPGTRLTVT.

This clonotype was seen many times. The rearrangement joins TRBV5-1 to TRBJ2-1; TRBD2 is a possible D gene (6 bases). The V end was cut by 4 bases, the J end by 5 bases, with 13 bases between. This CDR3 spans 14 amino acids. Germline V CDR1 and CDR2: SGHRS, YFSETQ. The CDR3 sequence: CASSPTAGNNEQFF. DNA of the CDR3: TGCGCCAGCAGCCCGACGGCGGGAAACAATGAGCAGTTCTTC. The full variable domain, its missing parts supplied by reference TRBV5-1 and TRBJ2-1, is KAGVTQTPRYLIKTRGQQVTLSCSPISGHRSVSWYQQTPGQGLQFLFEYFSETQRNKGNFPGRFSGRQFSNSRSEMNVSTLELGDSALYLCASSPTAGNNEQFFGPGTRLTVL.

This clonotype was recorded only once. This chain uses TRBV5-1 with TRBJ2-7, with D unresolved. Germline V gene data show CDR1 as SGHRS and CDR2 as YFSETQ. Trimming cost V 0 bases and J 1 base, with 8 bases left between them. The CDR3 runs to 14 residues. CDR3 region: CASSLVHNSYEQYF. Here the CDR3 DNA reads TGCGCCAGCAGCTTGGTTCACAATTCCTACGAGCAGTACTTC.

This clonotype was observed a few times. The V and J genes are TRBV10-3 and TRBJ2-7; 9 bases are a match to TRBD2. This CDR3 comprises 12 residues. The V and J ends lost 6 bases and 3 bases, in that order; junction bases with no gene match: 0. Per the germline V gene, CDR1 is ENHRY and CDR2 is SYGVKD. CDR3 coding DNA: TGTGCCATCAGGACTAGCGGCTACGAGCAGTACTTC. Its translation: CAIRTSGYEQYF.

The genes are TRBV19 and TRBJ2-3, with D perhaps matching TRBD2 (6 bases). Germline CDR1 LNHDA, CDR2 SQIVND (reference sequence). This CDR3 has 15 residues. With 3 bases removed from V and 0 bases from J, the gap between germline ends came to 10 bases. This CDR3 is CASSMLGGSTDTQYF. For the CDR3, the DNA is TGTGCCAGTAGTATGCTCGGAGGGAGCACAGATACGCAGTATTTT.

This clonotype was recorded a few times. J is TRBJ2-7 and V is TRBV12-5; 12 nucleotides align to TRBD1. Trimming took 2 bases from V and 3 from J; bases not matched to a gene: 11. This CDR3 has 18 residues. Germline V gives CDR1 LGHNT, CDR2 FRNRAP. The CDR3 DNA follows: TGTGCTAGTGGTTTGCCAAGACACGGGACAGGGGGCCACTACGAGCAGTACTTC. Translation gives CASGLPRHGTGGHYEQYF.

This clonotype showed up just a few times. The V call is TRBV7-3, the J call TRBJ2-2; 7 positions agree with TRBD1. The CDR3 totals 14 residues. Germline V gene data show CDR1 as SGHTA and CDR2 as FQGTGA. J gave up 4 bases and V 7 bases, and 6 bases lay outside the gene matches. CDR3 protein: CASTRQGSTGELFF. CDR3 bases: TGTGCCAGCACCAGACAGGGATCCACCGGGGAGCTGTTTTTT. Full variable domain (outside the CDR3, taken from reference TRBV7-3 and TRBJ2-2): GAGVSQTPSNKVTEKGKYVELRCDPISGHTALYWYRQSLGQGPEFLIYFQGTGAADDSGLPNDRFFAVRPEGSVSTLKIQRTERGDSAVYLCASTRQGSTGELFFGEGSRLTVL.